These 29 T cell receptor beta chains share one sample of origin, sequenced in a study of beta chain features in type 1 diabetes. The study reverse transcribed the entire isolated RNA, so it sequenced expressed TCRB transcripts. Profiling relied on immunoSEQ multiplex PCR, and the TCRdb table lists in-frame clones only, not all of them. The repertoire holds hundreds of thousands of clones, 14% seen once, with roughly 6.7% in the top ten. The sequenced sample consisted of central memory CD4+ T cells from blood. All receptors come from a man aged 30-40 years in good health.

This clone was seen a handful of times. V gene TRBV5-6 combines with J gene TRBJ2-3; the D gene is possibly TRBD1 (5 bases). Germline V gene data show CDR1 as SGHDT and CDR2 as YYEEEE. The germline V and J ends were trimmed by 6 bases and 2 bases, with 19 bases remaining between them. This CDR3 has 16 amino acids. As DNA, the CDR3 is TGTGCCAGCACCAAGACAGCCCTCACCACCACAGATACGCAGTATTTT. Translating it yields CASTKTALTTTDTQYF.

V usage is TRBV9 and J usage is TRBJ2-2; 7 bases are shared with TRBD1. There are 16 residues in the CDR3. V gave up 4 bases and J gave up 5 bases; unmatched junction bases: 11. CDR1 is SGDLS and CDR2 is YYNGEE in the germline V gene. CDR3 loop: CASSTLTGKRTGELFF. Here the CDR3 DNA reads TGTGCCAGCAGCACTTTGACAGGGAAAAGAACCGGGGAGCTGTTTTTT.

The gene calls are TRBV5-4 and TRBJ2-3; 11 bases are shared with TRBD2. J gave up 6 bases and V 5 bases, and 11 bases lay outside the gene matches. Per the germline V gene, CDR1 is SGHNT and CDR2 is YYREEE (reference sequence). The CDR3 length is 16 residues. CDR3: CASRPDLAGGWDTQYF. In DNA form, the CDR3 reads TGTGCCAGCAGGCCGGACCTAGCGGGGGGCTGGGATACGCAGTATTTT.

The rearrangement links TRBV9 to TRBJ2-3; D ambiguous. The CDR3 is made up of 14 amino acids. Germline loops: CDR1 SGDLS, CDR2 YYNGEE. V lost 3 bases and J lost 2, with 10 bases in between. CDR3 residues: CASSARPNTDTQYF. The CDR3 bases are TGTGCCAGCAGCGCCCGTCCTAACACAGATACGCAGTATTTT.

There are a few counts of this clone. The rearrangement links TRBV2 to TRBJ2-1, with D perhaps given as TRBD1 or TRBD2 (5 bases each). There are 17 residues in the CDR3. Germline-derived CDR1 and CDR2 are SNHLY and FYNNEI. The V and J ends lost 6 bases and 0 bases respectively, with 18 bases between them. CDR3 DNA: TGTGCCAGCAGACCCTACGCCGGGGCAAGCTCCTACAATGAGCAGTTCTTC. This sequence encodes CASRPYAGASSYNEQFF.

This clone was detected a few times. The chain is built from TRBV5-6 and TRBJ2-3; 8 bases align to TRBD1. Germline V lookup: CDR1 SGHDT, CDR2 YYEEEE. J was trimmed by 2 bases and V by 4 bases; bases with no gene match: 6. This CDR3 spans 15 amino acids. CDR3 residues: CASSRQGMVTDTQYF. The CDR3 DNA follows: TGTGCCAGCAGCCGACAGGGGATGGTCACAGATACGCAGTATTTT.

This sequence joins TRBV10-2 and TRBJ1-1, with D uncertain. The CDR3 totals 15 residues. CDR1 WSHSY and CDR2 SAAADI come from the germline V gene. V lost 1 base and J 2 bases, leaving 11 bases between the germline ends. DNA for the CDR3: TGCGCCAGCAGTGAGTTGGCCAGGACCAACACTGAAGCTTTCTTT. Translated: CASSELARTNTEAFF.

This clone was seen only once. CDR3 protein: CASSIGRGVRNQPQHF. The CDR3 DNA sequence: TGCGCCAGCAGTATAGGACGGGGGGTAAGGAATCAGCCCCAGCATTTT. J is TRBJ1-5 and V is TRBV23-1; tentatively, D is TRBD1 (5 bases). TRBV23-1 is assigned to the ORF class and has an uncertain function. The V and J ends lost 5 bases and 4 bases respectively, with 18 bases between them. This CDR3 contains 16 residues.

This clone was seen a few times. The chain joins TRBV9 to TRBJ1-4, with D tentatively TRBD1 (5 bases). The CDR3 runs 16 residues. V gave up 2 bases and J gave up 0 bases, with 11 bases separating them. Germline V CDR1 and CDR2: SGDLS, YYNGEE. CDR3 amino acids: CASSVGPSATNEKLFF. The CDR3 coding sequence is TGTGCCAGCAGCGTGGGGCCGTCTGCAACTAATGAAAAACTGTTTTTT. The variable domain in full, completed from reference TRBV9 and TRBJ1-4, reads DSGVTQTPKHLITATGQRVTLRCSPRSGDLSVYWYQQSLDQGLQFLIQYYNGEERAKGNILERFSAQQFPDLHSELNLSSLELGDSALYFCASSVGPSATNEKLFFGSGTQLSVL.

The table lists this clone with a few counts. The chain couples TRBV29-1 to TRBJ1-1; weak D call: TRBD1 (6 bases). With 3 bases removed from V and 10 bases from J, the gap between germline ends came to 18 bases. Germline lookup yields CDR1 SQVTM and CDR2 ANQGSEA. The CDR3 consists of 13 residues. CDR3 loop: CSVEAEDSQRAFF. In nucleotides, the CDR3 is TGCAGCGTTGAGGCCGAGGACAGCCAGAGAGCTTTCTTT.

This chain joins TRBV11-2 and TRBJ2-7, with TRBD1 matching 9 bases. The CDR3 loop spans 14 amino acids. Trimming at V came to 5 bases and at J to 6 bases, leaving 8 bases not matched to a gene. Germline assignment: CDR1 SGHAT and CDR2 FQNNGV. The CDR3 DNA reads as TGTGCCAGCAGCAGGGACAGGGTGATCACCGAGCAGTACTTC. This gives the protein CASSRDRVITEQYF.

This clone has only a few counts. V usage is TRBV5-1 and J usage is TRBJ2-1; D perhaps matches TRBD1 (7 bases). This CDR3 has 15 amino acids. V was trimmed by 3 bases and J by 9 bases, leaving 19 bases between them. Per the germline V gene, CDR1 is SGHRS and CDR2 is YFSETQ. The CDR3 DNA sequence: TGCGCCAGCAGCTCGGCCTCAGGGGGGCCCATTGAGCAGTTCTTC. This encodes CASSSASGGPIEQFF.

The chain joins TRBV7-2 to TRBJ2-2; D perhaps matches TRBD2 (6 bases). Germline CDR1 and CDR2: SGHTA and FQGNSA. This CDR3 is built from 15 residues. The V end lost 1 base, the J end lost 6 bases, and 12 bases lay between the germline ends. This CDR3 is CASSLGFGGAGELFF. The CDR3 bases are TGTGCCAGCAGCTTAGGTTTTGGCGGGGCCGGGGAGCTGTTTTTT.

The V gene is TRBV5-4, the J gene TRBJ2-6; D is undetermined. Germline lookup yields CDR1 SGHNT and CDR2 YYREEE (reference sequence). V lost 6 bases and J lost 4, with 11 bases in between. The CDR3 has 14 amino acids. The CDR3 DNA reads TGTGCCAGCAACCAGCCGTCAGGGGCCAACGTCCTGACTTTC. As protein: CASNQPSGANVLTF. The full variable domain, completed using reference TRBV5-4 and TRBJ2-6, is ETGVTQSPTHLIKTRGQQVTLRCSSQSGHNTVSWYQQALGQGPQFIFQYYREEENGRGNFPPRFSGLQFPNYSSELNVNALELDDSALYLCASNQPSGANVLTFGAGSRLTVL.

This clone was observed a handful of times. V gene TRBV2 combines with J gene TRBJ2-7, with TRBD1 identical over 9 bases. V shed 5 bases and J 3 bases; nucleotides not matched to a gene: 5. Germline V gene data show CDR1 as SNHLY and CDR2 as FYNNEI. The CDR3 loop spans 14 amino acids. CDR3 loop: CASSYSGQGYEQYV. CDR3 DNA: TGTGCCAGCAGTTACTCGGGACAGGGCTACGAGCAGTACGTC.

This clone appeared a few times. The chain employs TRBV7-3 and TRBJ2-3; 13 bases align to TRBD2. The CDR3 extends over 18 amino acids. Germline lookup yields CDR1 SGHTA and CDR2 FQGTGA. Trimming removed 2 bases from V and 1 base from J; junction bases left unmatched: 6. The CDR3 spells CASSLFSGTSGGTDTQYF. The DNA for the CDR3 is TGTGCCAGCAGCTTATTTTCCGGGACTAGCGGGGGCACAGATACGCAGTATTTT.

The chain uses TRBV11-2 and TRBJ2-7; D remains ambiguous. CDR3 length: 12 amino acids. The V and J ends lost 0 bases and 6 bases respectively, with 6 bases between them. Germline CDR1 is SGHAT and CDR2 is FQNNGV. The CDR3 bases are TGTGCCAGCAGCTTAGATCGACTCGAGCAGTACTTC. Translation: CASSLDRLEQYF.

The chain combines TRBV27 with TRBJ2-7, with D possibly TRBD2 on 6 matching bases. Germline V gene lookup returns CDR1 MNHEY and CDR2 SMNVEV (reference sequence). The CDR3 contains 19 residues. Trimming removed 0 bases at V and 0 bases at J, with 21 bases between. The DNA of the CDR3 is TGTGCCAGCAGTTTATCTGGGGACCCTCGGCGGGGAACCTCCTACGAGCAGTACTTC. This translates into CASSLSGDPRRGTSYEQYF.

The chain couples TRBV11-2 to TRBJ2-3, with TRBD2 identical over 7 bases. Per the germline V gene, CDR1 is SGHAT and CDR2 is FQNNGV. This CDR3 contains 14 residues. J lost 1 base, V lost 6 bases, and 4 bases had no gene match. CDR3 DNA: TGTGCCAGCAGTTTCCGGGGGGGCACAGATACGCAGTATTTT. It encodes CASSFRGGTDTQYF.

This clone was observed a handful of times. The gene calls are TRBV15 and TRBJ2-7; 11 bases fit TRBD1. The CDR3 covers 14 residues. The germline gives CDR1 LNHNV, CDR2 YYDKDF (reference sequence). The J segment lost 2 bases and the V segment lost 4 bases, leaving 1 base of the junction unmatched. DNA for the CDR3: TGTGCCACCAGCACGGACAGGGGGCCCTACGAGCAGTACTTC. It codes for CATSTDRGPYEQYF.

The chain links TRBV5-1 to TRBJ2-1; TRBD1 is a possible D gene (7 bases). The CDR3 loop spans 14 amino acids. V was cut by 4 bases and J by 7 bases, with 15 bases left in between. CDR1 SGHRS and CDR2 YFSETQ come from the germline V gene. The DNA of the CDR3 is TGCGCCAGCAGCGGGGGGACAGTTCGGAATGAGCAGTTCTTC. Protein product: CASSGGTVRNEQFF. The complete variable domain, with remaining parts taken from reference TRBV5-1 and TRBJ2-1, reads KAGVTQTPRYLIKTRGQQVTLSCSPISGHRSVSWYQQTPGQGLQFLFEYFSETQRNKGNFPGRFSGRQFSNSRSEMNVSTLELGDSALYLCASSGGTVRNEQFFGPGTRLTVL.

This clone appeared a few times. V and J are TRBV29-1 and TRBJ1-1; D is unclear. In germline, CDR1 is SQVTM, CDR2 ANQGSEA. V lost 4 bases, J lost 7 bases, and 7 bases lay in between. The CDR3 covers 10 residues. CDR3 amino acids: CSVVDLEAFF. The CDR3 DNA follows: TGCAGCGTTGTGGACCTTGAAGCTTTCTTT.

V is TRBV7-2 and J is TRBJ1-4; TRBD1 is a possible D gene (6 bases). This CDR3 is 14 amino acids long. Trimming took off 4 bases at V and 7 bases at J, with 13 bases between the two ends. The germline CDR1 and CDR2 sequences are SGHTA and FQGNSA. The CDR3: CASSSGTRGEKLFF. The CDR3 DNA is TGTGCCAGCAGCTCCGGGACAAGGGGTGAAAAACTGTTTTTT.

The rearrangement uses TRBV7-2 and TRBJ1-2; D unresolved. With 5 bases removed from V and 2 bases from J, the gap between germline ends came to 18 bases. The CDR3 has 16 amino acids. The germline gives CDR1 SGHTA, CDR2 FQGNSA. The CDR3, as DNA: TGTGCCAGCAGCCGCATCTTCTCAGGACGGAACTATGGCTACACCTTC. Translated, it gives CASSRIFSGRNYGYTF.

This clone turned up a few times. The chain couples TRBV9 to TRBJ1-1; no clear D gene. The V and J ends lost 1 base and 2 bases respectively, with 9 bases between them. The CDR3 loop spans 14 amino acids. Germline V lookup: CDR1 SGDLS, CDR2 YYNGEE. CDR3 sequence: CASSVQALNTEAFF. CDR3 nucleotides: TGTGCCAGCAGCGTACAAGCGCTAAACACTGAAGCTTTCTTT.

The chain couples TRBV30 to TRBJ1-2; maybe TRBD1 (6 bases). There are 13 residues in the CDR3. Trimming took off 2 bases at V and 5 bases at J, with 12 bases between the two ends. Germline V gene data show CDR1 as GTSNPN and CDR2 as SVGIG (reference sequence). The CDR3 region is CAWSRGDSYGYTF. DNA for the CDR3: TGTGCCTGGAGTAGGGGGGACTCGTATGGCTACACCTTC.

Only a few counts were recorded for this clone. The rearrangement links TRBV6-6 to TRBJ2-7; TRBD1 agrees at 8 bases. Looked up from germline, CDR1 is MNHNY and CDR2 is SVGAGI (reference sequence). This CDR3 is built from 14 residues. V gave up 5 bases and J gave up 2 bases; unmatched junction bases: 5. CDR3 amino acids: CASSRTGSTYEQYF. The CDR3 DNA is TGTGCCAGCAGTAGGACAGGGTCTACCTACGAGCAGTACTTC.

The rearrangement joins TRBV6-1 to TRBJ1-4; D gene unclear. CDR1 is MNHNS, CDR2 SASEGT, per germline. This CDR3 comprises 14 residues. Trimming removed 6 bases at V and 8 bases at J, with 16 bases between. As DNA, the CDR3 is TGTGCCAGCAGCCTAGGAGGTGCAAGGGAAAAACTGTTTTTT. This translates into CASSLGGAREKLFF.

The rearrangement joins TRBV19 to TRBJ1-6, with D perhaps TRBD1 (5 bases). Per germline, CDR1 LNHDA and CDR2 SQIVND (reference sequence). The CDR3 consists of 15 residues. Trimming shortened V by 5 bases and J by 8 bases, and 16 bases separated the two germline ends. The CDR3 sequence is CASSDLGQGHSPLHF. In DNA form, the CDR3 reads TGTGCCAGTAGTGACCTTGGGCAGGGTCATTCACCCCTCCACTTT. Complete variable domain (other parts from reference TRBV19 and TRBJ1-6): DGGITQSPKYLFRKEGQNVTLSCEQNLNHDAMYWYRQDPGQGLRLIYYSQIVNDFQKGDIAEGYSVSREKKESFPLTVTSAQKNPTAFYLCASSDLGQGHSPLHFGNGTRLTVT.